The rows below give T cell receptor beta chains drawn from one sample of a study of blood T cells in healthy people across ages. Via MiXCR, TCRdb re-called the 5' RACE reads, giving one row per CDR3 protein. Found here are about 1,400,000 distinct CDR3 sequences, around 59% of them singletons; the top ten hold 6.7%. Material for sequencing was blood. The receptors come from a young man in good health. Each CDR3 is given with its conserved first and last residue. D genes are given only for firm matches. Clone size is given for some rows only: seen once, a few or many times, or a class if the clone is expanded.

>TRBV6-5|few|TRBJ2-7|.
TGTGCCAGCAGTTACTCTAGGGGCCCCTACCGTTCCTACGAGCAGTACTTC
CASSYSRGPYRSYEQYF
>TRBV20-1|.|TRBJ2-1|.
TGCAGTGCTAGCCCCCCCGAACGTCGCAATGAGCAGTTCTTC
CSASPPERRNEQFF
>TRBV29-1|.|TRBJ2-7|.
TGCAGCGTGGGGACACGGAGCTCCTACGAGCAGTACTTC
CSVGTRSSYEQYF
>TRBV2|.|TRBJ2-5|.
TGTGCCACCCTAGGTGGGGAAGAGACCCAGTACTTC
CATLGGEETQYF
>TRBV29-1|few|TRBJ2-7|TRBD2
TGCAGCGTTGTAGCCGGGAGGTCCCCCTACGAGCAGTACTTC
CSVVAGRSPYEQYF
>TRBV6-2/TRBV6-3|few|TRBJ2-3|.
TGTGCCAGCAGCCGCCCGCCCGGCGGGACGCAGTATTTT
CASSRPPGGTQYF
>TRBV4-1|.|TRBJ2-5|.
TGTGCCAGCAGCCAAGTAGGGGTCGAAGAGACCCAGTACTTC
CASSQVGVEETQYF
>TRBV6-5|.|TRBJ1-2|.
TGTGCCAGCAGAAATCTGGAAGGCTACACCTTC
CASRNLEGYTF
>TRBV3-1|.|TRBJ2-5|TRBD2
TGTGCCAGCAGCCAAGATCCTAGCGGCGTAGAGACCCAGTACTTC
CASSQDPSGVETQYF
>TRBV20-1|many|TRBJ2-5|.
TGCAGTGCTATGGCAGAAAAAGAGACCCAGTACTTC
CSAMAEKETQYF
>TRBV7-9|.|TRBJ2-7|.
TGTTCCAGCAGCCCTCGAGGTGCCTACGAGCAGTACTTC
CSSSPRGAYEQYF
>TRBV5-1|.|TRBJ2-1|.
TGCGCCAGCAGCTTCCACCGTAATGAGCAGTTCTTC
CASSFHRNEQFF
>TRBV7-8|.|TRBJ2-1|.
TGTGCCAGCAGCCAAGATAGGGGGGACAACAATGAGCAGTTCTTC
CASSQDRGDNNEQFF
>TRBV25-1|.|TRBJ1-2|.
TGTGCCAGCAGTGCGTCGACAGGTTCTGGCTACACCTTC
CASSASTGSGYTF
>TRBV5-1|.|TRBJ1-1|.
TGCGCCAGCAGCGACGAGGGTAGGGGTTTGGACACTGAAGCTTTCTTT
CASSDEGRGLDTEAFF
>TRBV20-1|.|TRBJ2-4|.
TGCAGTGCTAGAGTTGGCAGGGGTGGTGCCAAAAACATTCAGTACTTC
CSARVGRGGAKNIQYF
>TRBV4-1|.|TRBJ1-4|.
TGCGCCAGCAGCCAGGCAAAAGGGACGGTTGAAAAACTGTTTTTT
CASSQAKGTVEKLFF
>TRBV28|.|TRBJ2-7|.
TGTGCCAGCAGTTTGGAGTTACAAGGGGTCTACGAGCAGTACTTC
CASSLELQGVYEQYF
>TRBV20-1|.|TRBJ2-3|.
TGCAGTGCTAGGGACGGTGGCGGGGGCTCCACAGATACGCAGTATTTT
CSARDGGGGSTDTQYF
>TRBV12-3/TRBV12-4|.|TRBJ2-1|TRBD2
TGTGCCAGCAGTCTTAGCGGGAGGGCCAATAATGAGCAGTTCTTC
CASSLSGRANNEQFF
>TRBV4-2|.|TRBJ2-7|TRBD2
TGTGCCAGCAGCCAACCCAGCGGGGTCTCCTACGAGCAGTACTTC
CASSQPSGVSYEQYF
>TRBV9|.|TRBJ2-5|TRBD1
TGTGCCAGCAGCTCACCACGAACCGGGACAGGGGAACAAGAGACCCAGTACTTC
CASSSPRTGTGEQETQYF
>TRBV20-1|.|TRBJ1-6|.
TGCAGTGCTCAACCCCCACAGGGCGGATATAATTCACCCCTCCACTTT
CSAQPPQGGYNSPLHF
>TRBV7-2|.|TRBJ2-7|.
TGTGCCAGCAGCTTAGTGGGGTTGTTGCAAGAGCAGTACTTC
CASSLVGLLQEQYF
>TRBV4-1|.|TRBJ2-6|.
TGCGCCAGCAGTGATGTAAGTGGAGTGGCCAACGTCCTGACTTTC
CASSDVSGVANVLTF
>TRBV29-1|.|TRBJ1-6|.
TGCAGCGCCCGAGTACCGGGGACAAGAAGGTTTAATTCACCCCTCCACTTT
CSARVPGTRRFNSPLHF
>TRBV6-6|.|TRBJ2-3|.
TGTGCCAGCAGTTACCCGAACAGGCGACCTCCCCATACGCAGTATTTT
CASSYPNRRPPHTQYF
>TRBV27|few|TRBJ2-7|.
TGTGCCAGCAGCGTCCGGGAACCCTACTACGAGCAGTACTTC
CASSVREPYYEQYF
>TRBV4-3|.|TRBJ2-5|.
TGCGCCAGCAGCCAAGAACAACGTGGAGGAGAGACCCAGTACTTC
CASSQEQRGGETQYF